The 5 T cell receptor beta chains reported below all come from one sample, sequenced in a study of CD8 T cells in Susac syndrome. RNA totalling roughly 0.45 to 1 ug underwent reverse transcription with random hexamers. TCRdb itself ran the immunoSEQ multiplex PCR reads through MiXCR, one entry per CDR3 protein. This repertoire shows about 280,000 distinct CDR3 sequences, about 85% found once; its top ten account for about 0.11%. Sequenced material: CD8+ T cells from PBMCs. The receptors come from a human donor with multiple sclerosis.

The J gene is TRBJ2-7, the V gene TRBV28; D perhaps matches TRBD1 (6 bases). CDR3 length: 14 amino acids. The V end lost 7 bases, the J end lost 2 bases, and 15 bases lay between the germline ends. Germline CDR1 reads MDHEN; CDR2 reads SYDVKM. CDR3 in amino acids: CASMHREAAYEQYF. DNA for the CDR3: TGTGCCAGCATGCACAGGGAAGCCGCCTACGAGCAGTACTTC.

The V gene is TRBV5-6, the J gene TRBJ2-1; D may be TRBD1 (6 bases). Germline CDR1 reads SGHDT; CDR2 reads YYEEEE. The CDR3 runs 16 residues. V shed 0 bases and J shed 4 bases, with 14 bases lying between them. The CDR3 loop is CASSLAGASPYNEQFF. The CDR3 region has the DNA TGTGCCAGCAGCTTGGCAGGGGCTAGTCCATACAATGAGCAGTTCTTC. Combining the CDR3 with reference TRBV5-6 and TRBJ2-1 gives the whole variable domain DAGVTQSPTHLIKTRGQQVTLRCSPKSGHDTVSWYQQALGQGPQFIFQYYEEEERQRGNFPDRFSGHQFPNYSSELNVNALLLGDSALYLCASSLAGASPYNEQFFGPGTRLTVL.

V is TRBV27 and J is TRBJ1-3; D may be TRBD1 (5 bases). CDR3 size: 13 residues. The germline gives CDR1 MNHEY, CDR2 SMNVEV (reference sequence). V was trimmed by 8 bases and J by 0 bases, leaving 8 bases between them. CDR3: CASGGYSGNTIYF. The CDR3 bases are TGTGCCAGCGGGGGTTACTCTGGAAACACCATATATTTT.

The chain has TRBV13 and TRBJ2-3; a weak D match, TRBD1 (5 bases). CDR1 is PRHDT, CDR2 FYEKMQ, per germline (reference sequence). The CDR3 runs 14 residues. V was cut by 3 bases and J by 2 bases, with 9 bases left in between. CDR3 amino acids: CASSFWGNTDTQYF. CDR3 nucleotide sequence: TGTGCCAGCAGCTTTTGGGGCAACACAGATACGCAGTATTTT.

This rearrangement joins TRBV16 to TRBJ1-2; D is unclear. The CDR3 totals 13 residues. V lost 4 bases, J lost 6 bases, and 12 bases lay in between. Germline assignment: CDR1 KGHSY and CDR2 FQNENV. The CDR3 loop is CASSRPVVDGYTF. For the CDR3, the DNA is TGTGCCAGCAGCCGACCGGTTGTGGATGGCTACACCTTC.